The clone carrying this T cell receptor beta chain was observed a few times. The antigen remains unidentified. Between the trimmed V and J ends, which lost 3 bases and 2 bases, there was a span of 10 bases. This CDR3 spans 14 amino acids. The germline V gene encodes CDR1 KGHSH and CDR2 LQKENI. The sample originates from a study of T-cell reconstitution after alpha-beta-depleted transplantation in children. Whole-study results and caveats: T-cell counts and diversity were attributed mostly to newly produced T cells one year after transplant. By about two months after transplant, alpha-beta T cells reportedly arose from several hundred graft clones that had expanded. Surviving recipient T cells and intrathymic progenitors accounted for some patients' high TCRbeta diversity at day 60.

A library of TCRbeta sequences, prepared with unique molecular identifiers, was generated. TCRdb reprocessed the PCR reads via MiXCR and lists one record per CDR3 protein. The repertoire consists of hundreds of thousands of distinct CDR3 sequences, with less than 15% occurring once and the leading ten covering 0.79%. This TCR was sampled from a girl aged 2 to 10 with congenital amegakaryocytic thrombocytopenia, due to receive a stem cell transplant. Sequencing used PBMCs, obtained before TCRalphabeta/CD19-depleted stem cell transplant. The rearrangement links TRBV18 to TRBJ2-5, with D perhaps TRBD1 (5 bases). In DNA form, the CDR3 reads TGTGCCAGCTCACCTACCAGGGCGCAAGAGACCCAGTACTTC. Amino acid sequence: CASSPTRAQETQYF.